Below are 8 T cell receptor beta chains sequenced from a single sample in a study of identical twins (TCRdb year 2016). The library was obtained by 5' RACE. Reads for this sample came from an Illumina HiSeq 2000. TCRdb reprocessing: public reads trimmed at Q25 with fastp, clones called with MiXCR, in-frame beta chains kept. Every entry covers one CDR3 protein and lists the most common genes and DNA from its rows. The sample table contains roughly 1,500,000 distinct CDR3 sequences; only one count was recorded for more than 30% of them. The ten largest make up 0.25% to 0.3% of the sample. What was sequenced was cord blood. Receptors originate from a newborn girl in good health.

This sequence joins TRBV7-2 and TRBJ1-2; D not certain. V gave up 2 bases and J gave up 8 bases, with 9 bases separating them. CDR1 and CDR2 from the germline V gene are SGHTA and FQGNSA. This CDR3 spans 12 amino acids. The CDR3 coding sequence is TGTGCCAGCAGCTTATCCACGGTCGGCTACACCTTC. This codes for CASSLSTVGYTF.

The CDR3 coding sequence is TGCAGTGCTAGACGGGACAGGGGGCGTCATACGCAGTATTTT. Protein sequence: CSARRDRGRHTQYF. This chain connects TRBV20-1 to TRBJ2-3; 12 bases match TRBD1. The CDR3 is 14 amino acids. The germline gives CDR1 DFQATT, CDR2 SNEGSKA (reference sequence). Germline trimming cut 2 bases from V and 7 bases from J; bases unmatched to any gene: 4.

The rearrangement links TRBV7-2 to TRBJ2-7; 14 bases agree with TRBD2. CDR1 and CDR2 (germline): SGHTA, FQGNSA. The V gene end was trimmed by 1 base and the J gene end by 6 bases; junction bases not matched to a gene: 11. This CDR3 is built from 18 residues. CDR3 sequence: CASSLEGRTGTSGSEQYF. The CDR3 DNA reads as TGTGCCAGCAGCTTAGAGGGGAGGACCGGGACTAGCGGGAGCGAGCAGTACTTC.

Concerning this clonotype: This may come from a read error, since a much larger clone is one base off. The rearrangement uses TRBV24-1 and TRBJ1-2; TRBD1 might be the D (6 bases). CDR3 size: 13 residues. Germline CDR1 reads KGHDR; CDR2 reads SFDVKD. V lost 5 bases and J lost 3, with 9 bases in between. The CDR3 spells CATSGDTDYGYTF. DNA for the CDR3: TGTGCCACCAGTGGGGACACTGACTATGGCTACACCTTC.

This clonotype was seen once. V is TRBV2 and J is TRBJ1-5; 7 nucleotides match TRBD1. V dropped 5 bases and J dropped 11; count of bases not matched to a gene: 9. This CDR3 is built from 13 residues. Germline V lookup: CDR1 SNHLY, CDR2 FYNNEI. The CDR3 DNA sequence: TGTGCCAGCAGTCTACAGGGGAGTGGGTCCCAGCATTTT. Protein sequence: CASSLQGSGSQHF.

This clonotype was picked up many times. This CDR3 reads CASSLGGTGNEKLFF. CDR3 sequence (DNA): TGTGCCAGCAGCCTTGGGGGGACAGGGAATGAAAAACTGTTTTTT. This chain links TRBV7-9 with TRBJ1-4, with 9 bases lining up with TRBD1. After removal of 5 bases from V and 5 bases from J, the junction contained 6 bases not matched to a gene. There are 15 residues in the CDR3. The V gene's germline CDR1 is SEHNR and CDR2 FQNEAQ (reference sequence).

In this sample, this clonotype turned up once. Since a much larger clone is just one base distant, this may be a read error. The chain recombines TRBV4-2 with TRBJ1-2; D remains ambiguous. The CDR3 length is 15 residues. Looked up from germline, CDR1 is LGHNA and CDR2 is YNFKEQ. CDR3 in amino acids: CANSQEQHGPYGYTF. The CDR3 DNA follows: TGTGCCAACAGCCAAGAGCAGCACGGCCCCTATGGCTACACCTTC.

This clonotype was found once. The J gene is TRBJ2-3, the V gene TRBV20-1, with D possibly TRBD1 on 7 matching bases. The V gene's germline CDR1 is DFQATT and CDR2 SNEGSKA (reference sequence). The CDR3 totals 13 residues. The CDR3 is CRAGGTSTDTQYF. CDR3 sequence (DNA): TGCAGAGCAGGGGGGACCAGCACAGATACGCAGTATTTT.